One and the same sample provided the 27 T cell receptor beta chains below, sequenced in a study of cytomegalovirus exposure and HLA in healthy donors. PCR was performed using 60 Vbeta and 13 Jbeta primers. The protocol was immunoSEQ multiplex PCR, while the TCRdb copy is restricted to in-frame clones and leaves out a portion. This sample has over 40,000 clones, with less than 75% found just once. Material for sequencing was PBMCs. The receptors stem from a man aged 55 to 69 in good health and CMV-seropositive.

CDR3 amino acids: CASSLGTGNTIYF. The CDR3 bases are TGCGCCAGCAGCTTGGGGACAGGAAACACCATATATTTT. J is TRBJ1-3 and V is TRBV5-1; a possible D gene is TRBD1 (5 bases). The CDR3 loop spans 13 amino acids. The V end lost 0 bases, the J end lost 4 bases, and 5 bases lay between the germline ends. Looked up from germline, CDR1 is SGHRS and CDR2 is YFSETQ.

The chain carries TRBV4-3 and TRBJ2-7; D gene unclear. Germline V gene sequence: CDR1 LGHNA, CDR2 YSLEER. The CDR3 spans 14 residues. V gave up 0 bases and J gave up 4 bases, with 10 bases separating them. The CDR3, as DNA: TGCGCCAGCAGCCAAGAGTCAGGTGGTTACGAGCAGTACTTC. This encodes CASSQESGGYEQYF.

This sequence joins TRBV7-9 and TRBJ2-7; D remains ambiguous. Trimming left V 0 bases short and J 7 bases short, with 10 bases between. The CDR3 has 13 amino acids. Germline lookup yields CDR1 SEHNR and CDR2 FQNEAQ (reference sequence). DNA of the CDR3: TGTGCCAGCAGCTTAGCCACTACCCTGGAGCAGTACTTC. This gives the protein CASSLATTLEQYF. Based on the CDR3 plus reference TRBV7-9 and TRBJ2-7, the full variable domain is DTGVSQNPRHKITKRGQNVTFRCDPISEHNRLYWYRQTLGQGPEFLTYFQNEAQLEKSRLLSDRFSAERPKGSFSTLEIQRTEQGDSAMYLCASSLATTLEQYFGPGTRLTVT.

The V gene is TRBV27, the J gene TRBJ2-1; D remains ambiguous. The V end lost 7 bases, the J end lost 12 bases, and 13 bases lay between the germline ends. The germline V gene encodes CDR1 MNHEY and CDR2 SMNVEV (reference sequence). CDR3 length equals 11 residues. CDR3 residues: CASKAGLAQFF. The CDR3 DNA reads TGTGCCAGCAAAGCAGGCCTGGCGCAGTTCTTC.

V usage is TRBV5-8 and J usage is TRBJ1-4, with 8 bases fitting TRBD1. Germline V CDR1 and CDR2: SGHTS, YDEGEE. Germline trimming cut 5 bases from V and 7 bases from J; bases unmatched to any gene: 7. The CDR3 is 14 amino acids. CDR3 bases: TGTGCCAGCAGTGACAGGGGATTTGGTGAAAAACTGTTTTTT. It yields the protein CASSDRGFGEKLFF.

CDR3 region: CASRRLQETQYF. The CDR3 region has the DNA TGTGCCAGCAGGAGGTTACAAGAGACCCAGTACTTC. This chain links TRBV2 with TRBJ2-5; D is unresolved. The V gene lost 6 bases and the J gene lost 2 bases, with 7 bases spanning the gap. Germline V lookup: CDR1 SNHLY, CDR2 FYNNEI. The CDR3 extends over 12 amino acids.

The chain recombines TRBV5-4 with TRBJ1-1, with 8 nucleotides matching TRBD1. The length of the CDR3 is 16 residues. From germline, CDR1 is SGHNT and CDR2 YYREEE (reference sequence). The J segment lost 0 bases and the V segment lost 5 bases, leaving 9 bases of the junction unmatched. The chain's CDR3 is CASRAGTGKLNTEAFF. CDR3 bases: TGTGCCAGCAGGGCCGGGACAGGCAAACTGAACACTGAAGCTTTCTTT.

This clone was picked up a small number of times. The chain links TRBV2 to TRBJ2-1; TRBD2 aligns across 9 bases. J lost 6 bases, V lost 2 bases, and 5 bases had no gene match. The germline CDR1 and CDR2 sequences are SNHLY and FYNNEI. The CDR3 covers 15 residues. The CDR3: CASSEWAGGFNEQFF. The CDR3 bases are TGTGCCAGCAGTGAATGGGCGGGAGGGTTCAATGAGCAGTTCTTC.

V usage is TRBV11-2 and J usage is TRBJ1-2, with 7 bases aligning to TRBD1. The germline V gene encodes CDR1 SGHAT and CDR2 FQNNGV. J gave up 6 bases and V 6 bases, and 22 bases lay outside the gene matches. This CDR3 region has 18 residues. The CDR3 reads CASRIPGQRTSGENGYTF. For the CDR3, the DNA is TGTGCCAGCAGAATCCCGGGACAGAGAACCTCAGGGGAAAATGGCTACACCTTC.

The sample holds a few counts of this clone. This rearrangement joins TRBV7-8 to TRBJ1-2, with D tentatively TRBD1 (5 bases). The V end was cut by 3 bases, the J end by 2 bases, with 7 bases between. This CDR3 spans 13 amino acids. Germline CDR1 and CDR2: SGHVS and FQNEAQ. The CDR3 nucleotides are TGTGCCAGCAGCTTCGGGGGGAACTATGGCTACACCTTC. Amino acids: CASSFGGNYGYTF. The full variable domain, rest sourced from reference TRBV7-8 and TRBJ1-2, is GAGVSQSPRYKVAKRGQDVALRCDPISGHVSLFWYQQALGQGPEFLTYFQNEAQLDKSGLPSDRFFAERPEGSVSTLKIQRTQQEDSAVYLCASSFGGNYGYTFGSGTRLTVV.

This chain connects TRBV7-6 to TRBJ2-7, with D perhaps TRBD2 (5 bases). Germline V gene data show CDR1 as SGHVS and CDR2 as FNYEAQ. The CDR3 extends over 13 amino acids. The ends were cut back, 3 bases at V and 5 bases at J, with 11 bases in the middle. CDR3 DNA: TGTGCCAGCAGCTTTAATGGGCGGGACGAGCAGTACTTC. Its protein product is CASSFNGRDEQYF.

The chain combines TRBV9 with TRBJ1-1; the match to TRBD1 covers 7 bases. With V trimmed by 5 bases and J by 6 bases, 13 bases remained unmatched. Germline V lookup: CDR1 SGDLS, CDR2 YYNGEE. The CDR3 is made up of 15 amino acids. This chain's CDR3 is CASSSLGQPSAEAFF. The CDR3 nucleotides are TGTGCCAGCAGTAGCCTGGGACAGCCCAGCGCTGAAGCTTTCTTT.

This clone has only one observation. The chain combines TRBV7-3 with TRBJ2-2; D uncertain. CDR3 size: 12 residues. CDR1 is SGHTA, CDR2 FQGTGA, per germline. V shed 5 bases and J shed 4 bases, with 5 bases lying between them. In DNA, the CDR3 is TGTGCCAGCAGCGTCGGCACCGGGGAGCTGTTTTTT. It translates to CASSVGTGELFF.

This chain uses TRBV10-3 with TRBJ2-7; 9 bases line up with TRBD1. Looked up from germline, CDR1 is ENHRY and CDR2 is SYGVKD. This CDR3 comprises 14 residues. V lost 5 bases and J lost 4; bases outside the gene matches: 6. CDR3 in DNA: TGTGCCATCAGTAGGGACAGGGAATCGTACGAGCAGTACTTC. Amino acid sequence: CAISRDRESYEQYF.

In its sample, this clone was seen a few times. The CDR3 spells CASSNGNTDTQYF. As DNA, the CDR3 is TGTGCCAGTAGCAACGGGAACACAGATACGCAGTATTTT. This chain connects TRBV19 to TRBJ2-3, with D possibly being TRBD2 (5 bases). Germline V lookup: CDR1 LNHDA, CDR2 SQIVND (reference sequence). The CDR3 runs to 13 residues. Trimming pared 6 bases from V and 2 bases from J, leaving 9 bases between.

V gene TRBV6-1 combines with J gene TRBJ1-5, with D perhaps TRBD1 (5 bases). In germline, CDR1 is MNHNS, CDR2 SASEGT. V lost 3 bases and J 6 bases, leaving 9 bases between the germline ends. CDR3 length: 13 residues. CDR3 amino acids: CASSEGGVQPQHF. The CDR3 nucleotides are TGTGCCAGCAGTGAGGGGGGTGTTCAGCCCCAGCATTTT.

This clone was detected a few times. V and J are TRBV7-9 and TRBJ2-1; D gene ambiguous. The length of the CDR3 is 14 residues. The V gene's germline CDR1 is SEHNR and CDR2 FQNEAQ (reference sequence). Trimming took off 5 bases at V and 8 bases at J, with 16 bases between the two ends. CDR3 sequence (DNA): TGTGCCAGCAGCCGCCGCGGTCGCGACCATGAGCAGTTCTTC. It is translated as CASSRRGRDHEQFF.

The V call is TRBV18, the J call TRBJ2-1; 8 nucleotides line up with TRBD2. Germline V CDR1 and CDR2: KGHSH, LQKENI. CDR3 length: 15 amino acids. V lost 1 base to trimming and J lost 7 bases; unmatched junction nucleotides: 6. The CDR3 DNA reads as TGTGCCAGCTCACCACTAGCGGGAAGTCGTAATGAGCAGTTCTTC. Amino acid sequence: CASSPLAGSRNEQFF.

The genes are TRBV7-2 and TRBJ1-1; unclear D gene. Per the germline V gene, CDR1 is SGHTA and CDR2 is FQGNSA. With 2 bases removed from V and 0 bases from J, the gap between germline ends came to 10 bases. This CDR3 spans 15 amino acids. The CDR3 reads CASSLSLRMNTEAFF. DNA of the CDR3: TGTGCCAGCAGCTTAAGTCTCAGAATGAACACTGAAGCTTTCTTT. Full variable domain (outside the CDR3, taken from reference TRBV7-2 and TRBJ1-1): GAGVSQSPSNKVTEKGKDVELRCDPISGHTALYWYRQSLGQGLEFLIYFQGNSAPDKSGLPSDRFSAERTGGSVSTLTIQRTQQEDSAVYLCASSLSLRMNTEAFFGQGTRLTVV.

This clone was picked up a small number of times. The chain is built from TRBV19 and TRBJ2-5; TRBD2 matches at 7 bases. This CDR3 comprises 13 residues. Germline CDR1 reads LNHDA; CDR2 reads SQIVND (reference sequence). The V segment lost 4 bases and the J segment 4 bases; nucleotides outside the gene matches: 3. CDR3 in amino acids: CASSKREGETQYF. CDR3 in DNA: TGTGCCAGTAGTAAGCGGGAAGGAGAGACCCAGTACTTC.

The chain employs TRBV28 and TRBJ1-4, with 10 bases aligning to TRBD1. In germline, CDR1 is MDHEN, CDR2 SYDVKM. The CDR3 extends over 16 amino acids. V dropped 1 base and J dropped 8; count of bases not matched to a gene: 7. In nucleotides, the CDR3 is TGTGCCAGCAGTTTATTTAGACAGGGGGCGGGCGAAAAACTGTTTTTT. As protein: CASSLFRQGAGEKLFF.

The chain joins TRBV30 to TRBJ2-2; unclear D gene. V was cut by 4 bases and J by 4 bases, with 4 bases left in between. The CDR3 runs 11 residues. The germline gives CDR1 GTSNPN, CDR2 SVGIG (reference sequence). The DNA of the CDR3 is TGTGCCTGGATGGCCACCGGGGAGCTGTTTTTT. Protein: CAWMATGELFF.

This chain connects TRBV29-1 to TRBJ1-1; 10 bases line up with TRBD1. Per germline, CDR1 SQVTM and CDR2 ANQGSEA. The CDR3 loop spans 12 amino acids. Trimming cost V 8 bases and J 6 bases; bases outside gene matches: 6. The CDR3 region is CSLTGTGAEAFF. In DNA form, the CDR3 reads TGCAGCTTAACCGGGACAGGGGCTGAAGCTTTCTTT. Supplemented by reference TRBV29-1 and TRBJ1-1, the full variable domain reads SAVISQKPSRDICQRGTSLTIQCQVDSQVTMMFWYRQQPGQSLTLIATANQGSEATYESGFVIDKFPISRPNLTFSTLTVSNMSPEDSSIYLCSLTGTGAEAFFGQGTRLTVV.

This chain links TRBV6-4 with TRBJ2-7; 9 bases match TRBD1. The germline gives CDR1 MRHNA, CDR2 SNTAGT. The length of the CDR3 is 15 residues. Unmatched junction bases numbered 9, after V lost 6 bases and J lost 3 bases. The CDR3 spells CASRETGGNYYEQYF. CDR3 nucleotides: TGTGCCAGCAGGGAGACAGGGGGAAACTACTACGAGCAGTACTTC.

The V and J genes are TRBV6-6 and TRBJ2-2, with TRBD2 matching 9 bases. The V segment lost 6 bases and the J segment 6 bases; nucleotides outside the gene matches: 5. CDR3 size: 14 residues. The germline CDR1 and CDR2 sequences are MNHNY and SVGAGI (reference sequence). CDR3 sequence (DNA): TGTGCCAGCAGGCTAGCGGGAATTTCCGGGGAGCTGTTTTTT. Amino acids: CASRLAGISGELFF.

CDR3 sequence: CASRTGGAAYEQYF. For the CDR3, the DNA is TGTGCCAGCAGGACGGGGGGAGCGGCCTACGAGCAGTACTTC. The V gene is TRBV6-6, the J gene TRBJ2-7; the match to TRBD2 covers 7 bases. Germline V gene data show CDR1 as MNHNY and CDR2 as SVGAGI (reference sequence). The CDR3 extends over 14 amino acids. V lost 6 bases and J lost 2; bases outside the gene matches: 7.

The chain carries TRBV7-2 and TRBJ2-1, with 8 bases that match TRBD2. The CDR3 loop spans 14 amino acids. CDR1 is SGHTA, CDR2 FQGNSA, per germline. The V gene end was trimmed by 3 bases and the J gene end by 7 bases; junction bases not matched to a gene: 5. In nucleotides, the CDR3 is TGTGCCAGCAGCTTGGACGGGGGGGGGAATGAGCAGTTCTTC. This gives the protein CASSLDGGGNEQFF.